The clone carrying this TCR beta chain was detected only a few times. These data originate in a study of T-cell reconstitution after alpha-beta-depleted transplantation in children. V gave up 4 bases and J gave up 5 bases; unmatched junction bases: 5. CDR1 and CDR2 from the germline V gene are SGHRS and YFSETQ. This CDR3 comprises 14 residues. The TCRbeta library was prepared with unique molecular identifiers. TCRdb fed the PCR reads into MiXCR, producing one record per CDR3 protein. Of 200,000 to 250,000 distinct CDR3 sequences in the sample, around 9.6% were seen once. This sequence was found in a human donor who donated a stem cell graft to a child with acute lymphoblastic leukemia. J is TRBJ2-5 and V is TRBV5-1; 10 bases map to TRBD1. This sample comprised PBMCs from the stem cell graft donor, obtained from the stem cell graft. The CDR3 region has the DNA TGCGCCAGCAGCCCGGGACAGGGGTTTGAGACCCAGTACTTC. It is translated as CASSPGQGFETQYF.